Below, one T cell receptor beta chain is given with its context. Its antigen is unidentified. This specimen comes from a study of CD8 T cells in Susac syndrome. The RNA, about 0.5 to 1 ug, was put through reverse transcription using random hexamers. Amplification of TCR beta CDR3 was carried out by immunoSEQ multiplex PCR, which covered 54 Vbeta and 13 Jbeta segments. From the immunoSEQ multiplex PCR reads, TCRdb called clonotypes with MiXCR, one entry per CDR3 protein. The data show 95,000 to 150,000 distinct CDR3 sequences, approximately 96% seen once. Trimming pared 2 bases from V and 0 bases from J, leaving 5 bases between. The CDR3 covers 14 residues. The study, taken as a whole, reports: TCR sequencing and HLA analysis covered a relatively small number of individuals.

Matched for age and sex, the controls were healthy donors. Isolation of CD8+ and CD4+ T cells was performed negatively, whereas enrichment of TEMRA cells was done by FACS. Sequencing input: CD4+ T cells from PBMCs. This clonotype originated in a human donor in good health. The chain joins TRBV12-3 or TRBV12-4 to TRBJ2-1; D is ambiguous. As DNA, the CDR3 is TGTGCCAGCAGTTTAATTAGCTCCTACAATGAGCAGTTCTTC. Translating it yields CASSLISSYNEQFF.